Below are 2 T cell receptor beta chains sequenced from a single sample in a study of T cells in Graves' hyperthyroidism and ophthalmopathy. There were TCR beta CDR3 regions amplified from RNA transcripts. First-round RT-PCR with HTBI primers amplified the TCR CDR3 region. TCRdb re-called the multiplex PCR reads with MiXCR, one entry per CDR3 protein. Here the sample spans roughly 180,000 distinct CDR3 sequences, 8% to 9.5% being singletons. The sequenced sample consisted of blood. These TCRs come from a woman under 30 with Graves' hyperthyroidism that later progressed to Graves' ophthalmopathy.

By share of the sample, this clonotype is medium-sized. The genes are TRBV29-1 and TRBJ1-1; 11 bases are shared with TRBD1. The CDR3 is 13 residues long. CDR1 is SQVTM, CDR2 ANQGSEA, per germline. V lost 5 bases to trimming and J lost 8 bases; unmatched junction nucleotides: 7. CDR3 coding DNA: TGCAGCGTTCCAGGACAGGGGGCTGTAGAAGCTTTCTTT. It yields the protein CSVPGQGAVEAFF. Full variable domain (missing parts from reference TRBV29-1 and TRBJ1-1): SAVISQKPSRDICQRGTSLTIQCQVDSQVTMMFWYRQQPGQSLTLIATANQGSEATYESGFVIDKFPISRPNLTFSTLTVSNMSPEDSSIYLCSVPGQGAVEAFFGQGTRLTVV.

The sample holds a few counts of this clonotype. The chain couples TRBV7-9 to TRBJ2-7, with D possibly TRBD1 on 6 matching bases. Per germline, CDR1 SEHNR and CDR2 FQNEAQ (reference sequence). The CDR3 covers 15 residues. Between the trimmed V and J ends, which lost 5 bases and 2 bases, there was a span of 16 bases. CDR3 nucleotides: TGTGCCAGCAGCCCCGACAGGTCTGGCCCCTACGAGCAGTACTTC. This sequence encodes CASSPDRSGPYEQYF.